This T cell receptor beta chain was captured in a study of blood T cells in healthy people across ages. In this sample, this clonotype turned up once. Together with a sample-barcoded 5' primer, a J-beta primer mix was included in a second PCR lasting about 7 to 12 cycles. TCRdb redid the calling of the 5' RACE reads with MiXCR, one entry per CDR3 protein. Here the sample spans about 1,500,000 distinct CDR3 sequences, 42% being singletons. The CDR3 has 15 amino acids. The germline V gene encodes CDR1 LGHDT and CDR2 YNNKEL (reference sequence). The V end lost 4 bases, the J end lost 1 base, and 13 bases lay between the germline ends.

J is TRBJ1-1 and V is TRBV3-1, with no clear D. The sequencing sample was made of blood. This TCR came from a woman aged 18 to 35 in good health. The CDR3: CASSRDLLGNTEAFF. The CDR3 DNA reads as TGTGCCAGCAGCCGAGATCTCTTGGGGAACACTGAAGCTTTCTTT. Variable domain in full (rest from reference TRBV3-1 and TRBJ1-1): DTAVSQTPKYLVTQMGNDKSIKCEQNLGHDTMYWYKQDSKKFLKIMFSYNNKELIINETVPNRFSPKSPDKAHLNLHINSLELGDSAVYFCASSRDLLGNTEAFFGQGTRLTVV.